This passage covers 12 T cell receptor beta chains from one sample sequenced in a study of beta chain features in type 1 diabetes. Sequencing targeted expressed TCRB transcripts, as all isolated RNA had been reverse transcribed. The assay was immunoSEQ multiplex PCR, and TCRdb's table has in-frame clones only and misses some. Seen here are 300,000 to 350,000 clones, 6.5% to 10% observed once, and the top ten hold around 0.45%. Source material: central memory CD4+ T cells from blood. The receptors originated from a woman under 30 in good health.

V and J are TRBV28 and TRBJ2-3; 10 bases are a match to TRBD1. This CDR3 is built from 12 residues. V was pared by 6 bases and J by 8 bases, with 2 bases of the junction left unmatched. CDR1 is MDHEN and CDR2 is SYDVKM in the germline V gene. The CDR3 loop is CASSRDRGTQYF. The CDR3, as DNA: TGTGCCAGCAGCCGGGACAGGGGTACGCAGTATTTT.

The chain couples TRBV7-3 to TRBJ2-3; 10 bases agree with TRBD1. The CDR3 spans 16 residues. Germline lookup yields CDR1 SGHTA and CDR2 FQGTGA. The junction had 7 bases not matched to a gene; V was cut back by 5 bases and J by 2 bases. Here the CDR3 reads CASSPRTGGITDTQYF. For the CDR3, the DNA is TGTGCCAGCAGCCCCCGGACAGGGGGTATCACAGATACGCAGTATTTT. Using reference TRBV7-3 and TRBJ2-3 for the parts outside the CDR3, the full variable domain is GAGVSQTPSNKVTEKGKYVELRCDPISGHTALYWYRQSLGQGPEFLIYFQGTGAADDSGLPNDRFFAVRPEGSVSTLKIQRTERGDSAVYLCASSPRTGGITDTQYFGPGTRLTVL.

The CDR3 protein is CASSQNSNEQFF. The DNA of the CDR3 is TGTGCCAGCAGCCAGAACTCCAATGAGCAGTTCTTC. The chain is built from TRBV4-2 and TRBJ2-1, with no clear D. Germline assignment: CDR1 LGHNA and CDR2 YNFKEQ. Trimming took off 3 bases at V and 6 bases at J, with 6 bases between the two ends. This CDR3 contains 12 residues.

This clone occurred a few times. The V call is TRBV9, the J call TRBJ2-6; D remains unclear. V gave up 1 base and J gave up 2 bases, with 7 bases separating them. This CDR3 has 15 residues. Germline lookup yields CDR1 SGDLS and CDR2 YYNGEE. For the CDR3, the DNA is TGTGCCAGCAGCGTAACTGGCGCTGGGGCCAACGTCCTGACTTTC. This codes for CASSVTGAGANVLTF.

This clone has a handful of counts. The genes are TRBV5-5 and TRBJ2-1, with 9 bases identical to TRBD1. The CDR3 spans 15 residues. V was clipped by 5 bases and J by 2 bases; unmatched bases: 5. Germline V lookup: CDR1 SGHKS, CDR2 YYEKEE (reference sequence). CDR3 bases: TGTGCCAGCAGTAAAGGGACAGGGACCTACAATGAGCAGTTCTTC. Its protein is CASSKGTGTYNEQFF. The full variable domain, rest sourced from reference TRBV5-5 and TRBJ2-1, is DAGVTQSPTHLIKTRGQQVTLRCSPISGHKSVSWYQQVLGQGPQFIFQYYEKEERGRGNFPDRFSARQFPNYSSELNVNALLLGDSALYLCASSKGTGTYNEQFFGPGTRLTVL.

This clone was recorded a few times. The chain has TRBV5-1 and TRBJ2-3; 8 bases map to TRBD1. Germline V gives CDR1 SGHRS, CDR2 YFSETQ. Germline trimming cut 6 bases from V and 4 bases from J; bases unmatched to any gene: 7. The CDR3 is made up of 14 amino acids. CDR3: CASKAGGLADTQYF. The CDR3 nucleotides read TGCGCCAGCAAGGCAGGGGGCTTAGCAGATACGCAGTATTTT.

The gene calls are TRBV28 and TRBJ2-7; perhaps TRBD1 as D (6 bases). CDR3 length equals 15 residues. Between the trimmed V and J ends, which lost 8 bases and 5 bases, there was a span of 22 bases. Germline loops: CDR1 MDHEN, CDR2 SYDVKM. CDR3 region: CASAGWGHRPDEQYF. The CDR3, as DNA: TGTGCCAGCGCTGGGTGGGGACACCGTCCCGACGAGCAGTACTTC.

The chain combines TRBV15 with TRBJ2-7, with 7 bases matching TRBD2. The V gene end was trimmed by 4 bases and the J gene end by 0 bases; junction bases not matched to a gene: 3. This CDR3 region has 14 residues. In germline, CDR1 is LNHNV, CDR2 YYDKDF (reference sequence). CDR3 amino acids: CATSKSGNSYEQYF. The DNA for the CDR3 is TGTGCCACCAGCAAAAGCGGGAACTCCTACGAGCAGTACTTC.

This clone has only a few counts. This chain connects TRBV21-1 to TRBJ2-7; the table assigns TRBD1, which was not confirmed against the DNA. TRBV21-1 is marked as a pseudogene. CDR3 length: 20 amino acids. In DNA form, the CDR3 reads TGTGCCAGCAGCAAAGGACAAGAAAACCTACGACCCATGAGCTCCTACGAGCAGTACTTC. It is translated as CASSKGQENLRPMSSYEQYF.

The genes are TRBV27 and TRBJ2-3; D perhaps matches TRBD2 (5 bases). V dropped 4 bases and J dropped 1 base, with 18 bases sitting between them. Germline V lookup: CDR1 MNHEY, CDR2 SMNVEV (reference sequence). The CDR3 covers 17 residues. For the CDR3, the DNA is TGTGCCAGCAGTTCCCGCGGGCCTTCCAGAGGCACAGATACGCAGTATTTT. Translation: CASSSRGPSRGTDTQYF.

J is TRBJ2-7 and V is TRBV29-1; D is possibly TRBD1 or TRBD2 (6 bases each). This CDR3 has 14 amino acids. V was trimmed by 1 base and J by 6 bases, leaving 16 bases between them. CDR1 and CDR2 from the germline V gene are SQVTM and ANQGSEA. The CDR3 DNA is TGCAGCGTTGAAGGGGGGGCAGGGTCGAGCGAGCAGTACTTC. Protein sequence: CSVEGGAGSSEQYF.

Only a few counts were recorded for this clone. J is TRBJ2-5 and V is TRBV28; 12 bases match TRBD1. This CDR3 contains 15 residues. Losses at the gene ends were 6 bases for V and 2 bases for J; bases not matched to a gene: 4. Germline assignment: CDR1 MDHEN and CDR2 SYDVKM. The CDR3 DNA follows: TGTGCCAGCAGGGGGGACAGGGGGCGACAAGAGACCCAGTACTTC. Translated: CASRGDRGRQETQYF.